This is a list of T cell receptor beta chains from one sample in a study of cytomegalovirus exposure and HLA in healthy donors. Some clones are missing from TCRdb's copy, which holds only in-frame ones; the method was immunoSEQ multiplex PCR. The data show 90,000 to 150,000 clones, about 70% seen once. Material: PBMCs. Receptors were obtained from a human donor in good health. CDR3s leave out the opening cysteine and the closing phenylalanine or tryptophan. Each record gives: D gene, V gene, CDR3 protein. A D gene is named only where the DNA matches it firmly.

d_call: TRBD1
v_call: TRBV9
cdr3_aa: ASSVGNRGQGASGELF

d_call: -
v_call: TRBV19
cdr3_aa: ASSISRGTLYGYT

d_call: TRBD2
v_call: TRBV5-1
cdr3_aa: ASSLAQRENTDTQY

d_call: -
v_call: TRBV27
cdr3_aa: ASSNRAGGQPQH

d_call: -
v_call: TRBV19
cdr3_aa: ATTRGAGEKLF

d_call: -
v_call: TRBV6-6
cdr3_aa: ASSRQGSYEQY

d_call: TRBD1
v_call: TRBV6-1
cdr3_aa: ASSSPGQGNYGYT

d_call: -
v_call: TRBV1
cdr3_aa: TSSQDEEEKNIQY

d_call: -
v_call: TRBV6-5
cdr3_aa: ASSYSGGSVEPQH

d_call: -
v_call: TRBV6-5
cdr3_aa: ASSYLRHGDQY